This TCR beta chain was retrieved from a study of post-analysis software for immune sequencing data. TCR beta cDNA libraries had unique molecular identifiers. TCRdb independently ran MiXCR on the PCR reads; one entry per CDR3 protein. The sample holds hundreds of thousands of distinct CDR3 sequences, 30% seen once. A note on this clonotype: A junction end diverges from the germline sequence, so it may reflect a read error.

The sample taken for sequencing was blood. This TCR came from a girl aged 10 to 17 with multiple sclerosis.

The CDR3 reads CSARERGTREQCF. CDR3 bases: TGCAGTGCTAGAGAGAGGGGGACGCGTGAGCAGTGCTTC. The chain is built from TRBV20-1 and TRBJ2-7; weak D call: TRBD1 (6 bases). This CDR3 is 13 amino acids long. Looked up from germline, CDR1 is DFQATT and CDR2 is SNEGSKA (reference sequence).